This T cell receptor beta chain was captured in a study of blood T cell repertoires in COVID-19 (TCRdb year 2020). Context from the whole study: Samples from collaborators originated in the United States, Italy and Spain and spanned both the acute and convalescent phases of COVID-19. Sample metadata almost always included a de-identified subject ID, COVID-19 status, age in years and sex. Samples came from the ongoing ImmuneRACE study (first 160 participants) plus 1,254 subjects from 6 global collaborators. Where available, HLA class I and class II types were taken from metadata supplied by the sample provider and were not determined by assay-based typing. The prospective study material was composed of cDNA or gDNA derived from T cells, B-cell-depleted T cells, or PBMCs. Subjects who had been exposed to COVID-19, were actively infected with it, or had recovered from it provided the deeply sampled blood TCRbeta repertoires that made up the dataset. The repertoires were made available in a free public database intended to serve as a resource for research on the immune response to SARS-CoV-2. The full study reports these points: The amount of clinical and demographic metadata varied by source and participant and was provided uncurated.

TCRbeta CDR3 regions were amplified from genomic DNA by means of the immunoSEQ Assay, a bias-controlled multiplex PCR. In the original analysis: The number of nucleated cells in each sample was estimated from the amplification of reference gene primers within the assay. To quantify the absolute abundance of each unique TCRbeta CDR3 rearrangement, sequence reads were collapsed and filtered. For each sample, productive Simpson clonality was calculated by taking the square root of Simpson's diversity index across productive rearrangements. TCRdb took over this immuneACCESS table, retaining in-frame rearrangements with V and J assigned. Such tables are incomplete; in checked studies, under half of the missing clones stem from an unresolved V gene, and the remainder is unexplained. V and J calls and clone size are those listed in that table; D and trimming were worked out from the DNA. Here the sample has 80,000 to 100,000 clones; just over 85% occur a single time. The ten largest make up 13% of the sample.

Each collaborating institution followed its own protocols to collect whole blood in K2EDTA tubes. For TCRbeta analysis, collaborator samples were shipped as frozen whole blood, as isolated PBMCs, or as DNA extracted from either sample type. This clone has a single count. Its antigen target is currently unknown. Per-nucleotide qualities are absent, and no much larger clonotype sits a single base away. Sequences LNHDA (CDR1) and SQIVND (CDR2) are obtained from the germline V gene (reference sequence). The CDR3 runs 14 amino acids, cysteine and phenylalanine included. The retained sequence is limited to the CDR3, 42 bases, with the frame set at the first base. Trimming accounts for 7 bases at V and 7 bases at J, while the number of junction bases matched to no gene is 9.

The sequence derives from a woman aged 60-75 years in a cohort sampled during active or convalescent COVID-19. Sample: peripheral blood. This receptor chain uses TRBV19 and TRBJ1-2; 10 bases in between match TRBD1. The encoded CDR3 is CASNLPGQGSGYTF. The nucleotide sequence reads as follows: TGTGCCAGTAACCTTCCGGGACAGGGGTCTGGCTACACCTTC.